The subject of this entry is one T cell receptor (beta chain). The antigen remains unidentified. TCRdb processed the 5' RACE reads anew with MiXCR; each CDR3 protein has one entry. The repertoire holds approximately 140,000 distinct CDR3 sequences, around 45% seen once, with about 15% in the top ten. From germline, CDR1 is SGHVS and CDR2 FQNEAQ. The CDR3 sequence is 18 residues long. The J segment lost 5 bases and the V segment lost 8 bases, leaving 22 bases of the junction unmatched. The data derive from a study of CD8 T cells in ankylosing spondylitis. Study-wide results and limits: Relatively scarce in peripheral blood, disease-linked clones were CD8+. Previous work reported some of these motif variants in the synovial fluid and blood of reactive arthritis. Matched ankylosing spondylitis synovial fluid reportedly showed significant enrichment of disease-linked clones.

The chain couples TRBV7-8 to TRBJ2-5, with 8 bases aligning to TRBD2. The source is a male donor with ankylosing spondylitis. Sequencing input: synovial fluid, either unsorted or a sorted T cell fraction (not recorded which). CDR3 in amino acids: CASGGGPTPAGVLETQYF. The CDR3 DNA reads as TGTGCCAGCGGCGGAGGCCCAACACCAGCGGGAGTGTTGGAGACCCAGTACTTC.